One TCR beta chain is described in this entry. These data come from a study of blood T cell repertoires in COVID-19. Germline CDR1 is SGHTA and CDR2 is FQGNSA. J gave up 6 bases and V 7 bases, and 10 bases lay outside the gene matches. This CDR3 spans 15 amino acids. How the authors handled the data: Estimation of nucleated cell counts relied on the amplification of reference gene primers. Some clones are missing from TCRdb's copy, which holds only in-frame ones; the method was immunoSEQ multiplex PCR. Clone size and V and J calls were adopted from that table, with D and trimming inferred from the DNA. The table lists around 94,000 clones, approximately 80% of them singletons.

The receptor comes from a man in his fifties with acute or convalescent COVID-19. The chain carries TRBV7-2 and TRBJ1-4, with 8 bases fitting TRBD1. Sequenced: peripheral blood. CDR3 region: CASTWEDREHEKLFF. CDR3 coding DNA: TGTGCCAGCACCTGGGAGGACAGGGAGCATGAAAAACTGTTTTTT.